A selection of T cell receptor beta chains follows, all from one sample in a study of cytomegalovirus exposure and HLA in healthy donors. Repertoires were generated with immunoSEQ multiplex PCR, while TCRdb's copy carries only in-frame clones and drops some. The sample lists tens of thousands of clones, about 95% occurring once. The sequencing sample was made of PBMCs. The receptors stem from a woman under 30 in good health and CMV-seronegative. CDR3s include the opening cysteine and the closing phenylalanine or tryptophan.

j_call cdr3_length v_call cdr3_aa
TRBJ2-7 12 TRBV30 CAWTTGTYEQYF
TRBJ2-7 15 TRBV5-4 CASSFWTPFLYEQYF
TRBJ1-2 14 TRBV6-4 CASSDSTFRGGYTF
TRBJ1-1 18 TRBV4-1 CASSQKNGQGSLNTEAFF
TRBJ1-5 15 TRBV19 CASSITGVSNQPQHF
TRBJ1-1 15 TRBV5-4 CASSFSTVVNTEAFF
TRBJ2-1 16 TRBV19 CASSLGAGTANNEQFF
TRBJ2-4 13 TRBV19 CASSIGTGGSQYF
TRBJ1-5 16 TRBV5-1 CASSVGPGGSNQPQHF
TRBJ1-2 15 TRBV7-2 CASSPWGVANYGYTF
TRBJ1-2 13 TRBV9 CASSVDSGYGYTF
TRBJ1-2 12 TRBV2 CASSGTGTGYTF
TRBJ1-2 13 TRBV27 CASSLVRAGGYTF
TRBJ1-1 13 TRBV18 CASSPQDRVDAFF
TRBJ2-3 14 TRBV5-4 CASSLVSYTDTQYF
TRBJ2-5 15 TRBV5-1 CASSLEGSGRGTQYF
TRBJ2-6 14 TRBV6-5 CASSRYSGANVLTF
TRBJ2-3 17 TRBV23-1 CASSQSPAGVITDTQYF
TRBJ1-6 15 TRBV11-1 CASQRWGQENSPLHF
TRBJ2-7 15 TRBV18 CASSQDWTASYEQYF
TRBJ2-3 15 TRBV6-5 CASSYSGGPTDTQYF
TRBJ1-2 16 TRBV18 CASSSSGTGGGDGYTF
TRBJ1-1 16 TRBV10-3 CAIGGTGGLEVTEAFF
TRBJ2-1 15 TRBV7-9 CASSLVGGALDEQFF
TRBJ2-5 18 TRBV7-8 CASQLILGTSGDKETQYF
TRBJ1-2 12 TRBV6-5 CASSNQGYGYTF
TRBJ2-7 13 TRBV2 CASVPDRDYEQYF